This is a list of T cell receptor beta chains from one sample in a study of blood T cell repertoires in COVID-19. Sequencing used immunoSEQ multiplex PCR; TCRdb keeps in-frame clones, though not all of them. In the table there are 250,000 to 350,000 clones, more than 70% of which are singletons. Sequencing was performed on peripheral blood. The receptors derive from a woman in her twenties or thirties with COVID-19, enrolled during active disease. Each CDR3 is given with its conserved first and last residue. D genes are given only for firm matches. Not every row has a clone size; where given, it reads once, few, many or a size class.

clone_size,d_call,v_call,j_call,cdr3_nt,cdr3_aa
NA,NA,TRBV11-2,TRBJ2-7,TGTGCCAGCAGCTTAGCAGGGGTCGAGCAGTACTTC,CASSLAGVEQYF
NA,NA,TRBV7-2,TRBJ2-3,TGTGCCAGCAGCTTAGACGCCCGGTATACGCAGTATTTT,CASSLDARYTQYF
few,TRBD1,TRBV28,TRBJ1-6,TGTGCCAGCGTTACATCCGGACAGGGAGATTCACCCCTCCACTTT,CASVTSGQGDSPLHF
NA,TRBD2,TRBV5-1,TRBJ2-2,TGCGCCAGCAGCCCCCTCGGGGGGACGGGGGAGCTGTTTTTT,CASSPLGGTGELFF
NA,TRBD2,TRBV28,TRBJ2-1,TGTGCCAGCAGACCTAGCGGACCCTACAATGAGCAGTTCTTC,CASRPSGPYNEQFF
NA,NA,TRBV28,TRBJ1-1,TGTGCCAGCAGTTTGTCGGGGAAGGACACTGAAGCTTTCTTT,CASSLSGKDTEAFF
NA,NA,TRBV19,TRBJ2-3,TGTGCCAGTCGGGGGACTGGCACAGATACGCAGTATTTT,CASRGTGTDTQYF
once,TRBD1,TRBV19,TRBJ1-1,TGTGCCAGTAGGGCGAGGGGGCGCAACACTGAAGCTTTCTTT,CASRARGRNTEAFF
NA,NA,TRBV21-1,TRBJ1-2,TGTGCCAGCAGCGGTAACAGGGTAGCTAACTATGGCTACACCTTC,CASSGNRVANYGYTF
NA,NA,TRBV5-1,TRBJ1-3,TGCGCCAGCAGCTACGAGCGGGGGAACTCTGGAAACACCATATATTTT,CASSYERGNSGNTIYF
NA,TRBD1,TRBV4-3,TRBJ1-5,TGCGCCAGCAGCCAAGACTACAGGGGAAGGCAGCCCCAGCATTTT,CASSQDYRGRQPQHF
once,TRBD1,TRBV10-3,TRBJ2-3,TGTGCCATCAGTGGACAGGGGAGCACAGATACGCAGTATTTT,CAISGQGSTDTQYF
once,NA,TRBV5-1,TRBJ2-1,TGCGCCAGCAGCTCCCAGGGGAGTAGCTACAATGAGCAGTTCTTC,CASSSQGSSYNEQFF
NA,NA,TRBV4-2,TRBJ2-3,TGTGCCAGCAGCCAAGCCCGGGGTCCAGATACGCAGTATTTT,CASSQARGPDTQYF
NA,TRBD2,TRBV5-1,TRBJ2-1,TGCGCCAGCAGTTTGGTGGCTAGCGGGACTGGTTACAATGAGCAGTTCTTC,CASSLVASGTGYNEQFF
NA,TRBD2,TRBV27,TRBJ2-5,TGTGCCAGCAGGGGTAGCGGGCCCCAAGAGACCCAGTACTTC,CASRGSGPQETQYF
few,TRBD1,TRBV7-9,TRBJ1-5,TGTGCCAGCAGCTCTGGGACAGGGGGCAATCAGCCCCAGCATTTT,CASSSGTGGNQPQHF
NA,TRBD2,TRBV28,TRBJ2-7,TGTGCCAGCAGTTCCCCCGGAAGCGGGAGACCCTACGAGCAGTACTTC,CASSSPGSGRPYEQYF
once,TRBD1,TRBV6-5,TRBJ2-7,TGTGCCAGCAGTACCTACCGGGACAGGGGCCACGAGCAGTACTTC,CASSTYRDRGHEQYF
NA,TRBD2,TRBV19,TRBJ2-2,TGTGCCAGTTCGCGACAGGGGCGCGGGACTAGCGGGAGTACCGGGGAGCTGTTTTTT,CASSRQGRGTSGSTGELFF
NA,NA,TRBV30,TRBJ2-7,TGTGCCTGGAACACTGGACAGTACGAGCAGTACTTC,CAWNTGQYEQYF
NA,NA,TRBV6-1,TRBJ2-7,TGTGCCAGCAGTGAAGGGGTGGGCTTGGTGCAGTACTTC,CASSEGVGLVQYF
NA,NA,TRBV6-5,TRBJ1-1,TGTGCCAGCAGTTATTCAATGAACACTGAAGCTTTCTTT,CASSYSMNTEAFF
NA,NA,TRBV30,TRBJ1-2,TGTGCCTGGAGAATGGGGACAAGTGGCTACACCTTC,CAWRMGTSGYTF
NA,NA,TRBV6-5,TRBJ1-2,TGTGCCAGCAGTTACGCGGGTCGGGGCTACACCTTC,CASSYAGRGYTF
NA,TRBD2,TRBV20-1,TRBJ2-1,TGCAGTGCTAGTTCCCCGGGAGGGCCAGGGAATGAGCAGTTCTTC,CSASSPGGPGNEQFF
NA,TRBD2,TRBV19,TRBJ2-3,TGTGCCAGTAGCCCAATCGGACTAGCGGAGGGAGATACGCAGTATTTT,CASSPIGLAEGDTQYF
once,NA,TRBV30,TRBJ2-7,TGTGCCTGGAGATTAGGTGGGTTCGGGTACGAGCAGTACTTC,CAWRLGGFGYEQYF
NA,NA,TRBV11-2,TRBJ1-2,TGTGCCAGCAGCCCGAGAAAAACAGGGAACTATGGCTACACCTTC,CASSPRKTGNYGYTF
NA,NA,TRBV6-5,TRBJ2-2,TGTGCCAGTTCCAGGAACACCGGGGAGCTGTTTTTT,CASSRNTGELFF
NA,NA,TRBV25-1,TRBJ2-1,TGTGCCAGCAGCCCCGGGGTAAGTGAGCAGTTCTTC,CASSPGVSEQFF
few,NA,TRBV28,TRBJ1-2,TGTGCCAGCAGTGGTGTGGCGGGGTCTAACTATGGCTACACCTTC,CASSGVAGSNYGYTF